This T cell receptor beta chain was identified during a study of shared clonotypes between healthy human individuals. Study-level background: A donor's plate count was three for CD4 naive and three for CD4 memory; CD8 naive had two and CD8 memory one. Points from the study as a whole: Exclusively blood specimens were collected; tissue repertoires likely differ. Naive CD4 clonotypes were shared across a handful of donors at roughly 5.3%.

The CDR3 is made up of 16 amino acids. Between the trimmed V and J ends, which lost 0 bases and 5 bases, there was a span of 17 bases. The germline V gene encodes CDR1 KGHSH and CDR2 LQKENI. On this clone: Its antigen is not identified.

For every subset, genomic DNA was evenly distributed across several immunoSEQ plates. The assay was immunoSEQ multiplex PCR, and TCRdb's table has in-frame clones only and misses some. The repertoire consists of over 2 million clones, with around 93% occurring once and the leading ten covering around 0.35%. J is TRBJ2-7 and V is TRBV18; D gene ambiguous. Source material: naive CD4+ T cells from PBMCs. The subset is: CD45RA+ positively selected. This receptor was taken from a man aged 18-30 years in good health. Some clones in this sample may be carry-over from other donors' samples. CDR3 in amino acids: CASSPPGYTEKNEQYF. The CDR3 DNA sequence: TGTGCCAGCTCACCACCCGGGTACACTGAGAAGAACGAGCAGTACTTC.